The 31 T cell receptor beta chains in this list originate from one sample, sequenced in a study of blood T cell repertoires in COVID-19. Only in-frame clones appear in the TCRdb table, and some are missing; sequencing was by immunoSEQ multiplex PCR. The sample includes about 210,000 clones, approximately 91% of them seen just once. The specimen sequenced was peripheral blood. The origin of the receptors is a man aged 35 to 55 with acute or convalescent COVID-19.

CDR3 sequence reads: CASARASAPQDTQYF. Here the CDR3 DNA reads TGTGCCAGCGCCCGGGCTAGCGCCCCGCAAGATACGCAGTATTTT. The chain recombines TRBV11-2 with TRBJ2-3, with D possibly TRBD2 on 6 matching bases. The CDR3 extends over 15 amino acids. V was clipped by 8 bases and J by 5 bases, with 20 bases between them. Germline V gene data show CDR1 as SGHAT and CDR2 as FQNNGV.

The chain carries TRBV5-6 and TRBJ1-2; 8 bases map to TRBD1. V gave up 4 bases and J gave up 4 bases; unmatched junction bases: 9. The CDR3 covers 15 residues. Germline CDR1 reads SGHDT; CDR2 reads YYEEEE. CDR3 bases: TGTGCCAGCAGCCTCCGGACAGGGTCGGTCTATGGCTACACCTTC. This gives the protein CASSLRTGSVYGYTF.

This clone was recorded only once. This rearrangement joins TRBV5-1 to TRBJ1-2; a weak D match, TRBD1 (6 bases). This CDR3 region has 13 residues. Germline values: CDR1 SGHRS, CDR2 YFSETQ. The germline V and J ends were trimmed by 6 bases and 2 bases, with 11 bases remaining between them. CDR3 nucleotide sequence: TGCGCCAGCAACGAGCAGGGGAACTATGGCTACACCTTC. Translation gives CASNEQGNYGYTF.

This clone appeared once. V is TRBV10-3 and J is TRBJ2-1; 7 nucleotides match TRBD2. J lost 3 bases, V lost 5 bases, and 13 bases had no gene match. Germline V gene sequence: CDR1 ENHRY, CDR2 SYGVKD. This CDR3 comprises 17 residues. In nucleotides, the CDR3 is TGTGCCATCAGTCCTCGAAATAGCGGGTTCCTCTACAATGAGCAGTTCTTC. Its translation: CAISPRNSGFLYNEQFF.

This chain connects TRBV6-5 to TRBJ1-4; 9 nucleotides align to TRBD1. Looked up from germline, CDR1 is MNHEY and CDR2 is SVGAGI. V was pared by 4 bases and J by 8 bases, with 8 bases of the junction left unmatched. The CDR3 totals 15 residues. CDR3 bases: TGTGCCAGCAGTTCCCAGGGACAGGGTGAGGAAAAACTGTTTTTT. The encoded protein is CASSSQGQGEEKLFF.

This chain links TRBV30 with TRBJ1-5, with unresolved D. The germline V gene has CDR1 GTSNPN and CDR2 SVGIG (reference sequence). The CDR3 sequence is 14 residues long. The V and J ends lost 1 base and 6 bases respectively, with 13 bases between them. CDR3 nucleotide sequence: TGTGCCTGGAGTGAGTTTAGCGGGAGTCAGCCCCAGCATTTT. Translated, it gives CAWSEFSGSQPQHF.

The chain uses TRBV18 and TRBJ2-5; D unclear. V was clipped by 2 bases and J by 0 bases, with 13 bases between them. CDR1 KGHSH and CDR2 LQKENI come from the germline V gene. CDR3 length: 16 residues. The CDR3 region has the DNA TGTGCCAGCTCACCATTAGCACCCCAGTACCAAGAGACCCAGTACTTC. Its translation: CASSPLAPQYQETQYF.

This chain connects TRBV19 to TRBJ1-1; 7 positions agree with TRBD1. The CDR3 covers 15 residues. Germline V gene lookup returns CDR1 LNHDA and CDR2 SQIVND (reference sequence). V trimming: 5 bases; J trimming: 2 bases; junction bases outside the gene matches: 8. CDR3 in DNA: TGTGCCAGTAGTCCCAGGACAGGTCTTAACACTGAAGCTTTCTTT. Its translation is CASSPRTGLNTEAFF.

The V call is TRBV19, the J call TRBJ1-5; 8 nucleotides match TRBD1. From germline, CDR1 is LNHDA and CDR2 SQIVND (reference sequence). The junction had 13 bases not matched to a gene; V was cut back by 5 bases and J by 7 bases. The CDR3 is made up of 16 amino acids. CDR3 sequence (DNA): TGTGCCAGTAGTTCCCCTCGGACAGGGTGGGAGCAGCCCCAGCATTTT. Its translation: CASSSPRTGWEQPQHF. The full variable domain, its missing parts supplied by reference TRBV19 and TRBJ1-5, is DGGITQSPKYLFRKEGQNVTLSCEQNLNHDAMYWYRQDPGQGLRLIYYSQIVNDFQKGDIAEGYSVSREKKESFPLTVTSAQKNPTAFYLCASSSPRTGWEQPQHFGDGTRLSIL.

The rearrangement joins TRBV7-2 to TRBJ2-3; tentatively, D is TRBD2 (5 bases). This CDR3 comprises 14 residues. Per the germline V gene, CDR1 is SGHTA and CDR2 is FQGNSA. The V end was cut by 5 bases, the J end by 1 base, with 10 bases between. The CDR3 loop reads CASSKHSGTDTQYF. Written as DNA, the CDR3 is TGTGCCAGCAGCAAACATAGCGGCACAGATACGCAGTATTTT.

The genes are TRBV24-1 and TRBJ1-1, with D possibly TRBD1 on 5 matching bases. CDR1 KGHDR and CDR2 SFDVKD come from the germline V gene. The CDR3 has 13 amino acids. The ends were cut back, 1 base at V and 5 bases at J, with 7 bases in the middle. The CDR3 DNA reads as TGTGCCACCAGTGATTTTGACAGAACTGAAGCTTTCTTT. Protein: CATSDFDRTEAFF.

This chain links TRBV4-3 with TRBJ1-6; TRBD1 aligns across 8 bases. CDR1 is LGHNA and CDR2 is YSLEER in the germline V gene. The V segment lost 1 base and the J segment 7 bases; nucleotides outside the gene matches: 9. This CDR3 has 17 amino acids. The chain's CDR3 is CASSQGRQGSGNSPLHF. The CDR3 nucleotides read TGCGCCAGCAGCCAAGGGCGACAGGGGTCTGGAAATTCACCCCTCCACTTT.

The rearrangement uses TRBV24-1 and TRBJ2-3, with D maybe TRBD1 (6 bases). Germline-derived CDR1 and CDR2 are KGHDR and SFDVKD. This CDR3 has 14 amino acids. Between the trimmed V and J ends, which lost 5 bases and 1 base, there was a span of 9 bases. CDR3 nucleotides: TGTGCCACCAGTGCGACAGGACGCACAGATACGCAGTATTTT. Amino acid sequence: CATSATGRTDTQYF.

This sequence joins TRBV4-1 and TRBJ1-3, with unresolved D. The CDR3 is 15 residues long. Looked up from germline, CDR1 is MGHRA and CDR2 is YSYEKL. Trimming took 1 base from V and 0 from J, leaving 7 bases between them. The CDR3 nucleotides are TGCGCCAGCAGCCAAGCATCCGGCTCTGGAAACACCATATATTTT. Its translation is CASSQASGSGNTIYF.

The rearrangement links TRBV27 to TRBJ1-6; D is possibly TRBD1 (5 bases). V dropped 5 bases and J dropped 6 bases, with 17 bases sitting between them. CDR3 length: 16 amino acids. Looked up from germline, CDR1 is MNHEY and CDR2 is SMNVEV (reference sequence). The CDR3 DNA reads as TGTGCCAGCAGTCTCCAGTCTCAGGGAAGTAATTCACCCCTCCACTTT. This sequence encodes CASSLQSQGSNSPLHF.

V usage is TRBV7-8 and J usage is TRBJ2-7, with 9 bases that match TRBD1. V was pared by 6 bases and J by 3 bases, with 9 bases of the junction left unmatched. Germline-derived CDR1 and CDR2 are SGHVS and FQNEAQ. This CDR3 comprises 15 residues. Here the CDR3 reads CASRVSTGGHYEQYF. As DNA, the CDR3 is TGTGCCAGCAGGGTCTCTACAGGGGGCCACTACGAGCAGTACTTC.

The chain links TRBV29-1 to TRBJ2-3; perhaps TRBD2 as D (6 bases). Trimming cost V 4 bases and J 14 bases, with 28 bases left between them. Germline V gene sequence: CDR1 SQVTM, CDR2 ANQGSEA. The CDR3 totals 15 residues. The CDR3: CSVVGTDPNAAPRYF. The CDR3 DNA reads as TGCAGCGTTGTTGGGACTGATCCAAACGCTGCCCCACGGTATTTT.

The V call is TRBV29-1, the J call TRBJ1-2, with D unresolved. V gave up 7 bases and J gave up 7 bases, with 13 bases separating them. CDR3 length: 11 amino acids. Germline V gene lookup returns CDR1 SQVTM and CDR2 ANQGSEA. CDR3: CSARMGFGYTF. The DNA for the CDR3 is TGCAGCGCCCGAATGGGCTTTGGCTACACCTTC.

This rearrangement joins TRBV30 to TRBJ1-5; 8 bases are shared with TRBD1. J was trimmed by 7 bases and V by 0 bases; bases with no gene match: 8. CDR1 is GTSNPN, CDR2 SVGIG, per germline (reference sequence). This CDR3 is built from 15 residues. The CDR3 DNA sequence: TGTGCCTGGAGTGTACTGACAGGGGTAGAGCAGCCCCAGCATTTT. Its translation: CAWSVLTGVEQPQHF.

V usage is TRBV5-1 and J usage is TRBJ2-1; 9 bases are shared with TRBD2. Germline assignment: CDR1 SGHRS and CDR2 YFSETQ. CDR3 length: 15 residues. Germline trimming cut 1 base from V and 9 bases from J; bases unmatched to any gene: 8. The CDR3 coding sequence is TGCGCCAGCAGCTTGAGCCTAGCGGGAAATAGTGAGCAGTTCTTC. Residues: CASSLSLAGNSEQFF.

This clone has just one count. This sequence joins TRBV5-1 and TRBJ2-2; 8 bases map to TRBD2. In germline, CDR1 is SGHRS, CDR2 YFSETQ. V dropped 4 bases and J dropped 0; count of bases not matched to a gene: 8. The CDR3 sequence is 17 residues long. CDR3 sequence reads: CASSALDSGANTGELFF. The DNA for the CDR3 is TGCGCCAGCAGCGCCCTGGATAGCGGGGCGAACACCGGGGAGCTGTTTTTT.

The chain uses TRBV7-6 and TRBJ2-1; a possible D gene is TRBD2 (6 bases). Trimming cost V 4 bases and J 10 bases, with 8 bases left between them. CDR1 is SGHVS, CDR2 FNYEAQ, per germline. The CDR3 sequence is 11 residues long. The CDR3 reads CASSSTSEQFF. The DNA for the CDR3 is TGTGCCAGCAGCTCTACTAGCGAGCAGTTCTTC.

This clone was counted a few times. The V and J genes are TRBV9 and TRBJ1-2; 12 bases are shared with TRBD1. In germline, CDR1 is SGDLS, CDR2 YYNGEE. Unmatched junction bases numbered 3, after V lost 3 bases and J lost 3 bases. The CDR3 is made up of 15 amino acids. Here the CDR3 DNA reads TGTGCCAGCAGCGCGGGGGACAGGGGGCACTATGGCTACACCTTC. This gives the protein CASSAGDRGHYGYTF. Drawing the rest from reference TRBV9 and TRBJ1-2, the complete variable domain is DSGVTQTPKHLITATGQRVTLRCSPRSGDLSVYWYQQSLDQGLQFLIQYYNGEERAKGNILERFSAQQFPDLHSELNLSSLELGDSALYFCASSAGDRGHYGYTFGSGTRLTVV.

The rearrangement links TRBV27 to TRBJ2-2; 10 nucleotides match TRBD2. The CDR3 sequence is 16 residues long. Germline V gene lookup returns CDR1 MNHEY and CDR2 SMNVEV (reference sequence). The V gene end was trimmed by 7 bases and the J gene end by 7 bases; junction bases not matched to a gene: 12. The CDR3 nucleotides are TGTGCCAGCAAAACCGTTTTAGCGGGGGGAGGCGGGGAGCTGTTTTTT. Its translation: CASKTVLAGGGGELFF.

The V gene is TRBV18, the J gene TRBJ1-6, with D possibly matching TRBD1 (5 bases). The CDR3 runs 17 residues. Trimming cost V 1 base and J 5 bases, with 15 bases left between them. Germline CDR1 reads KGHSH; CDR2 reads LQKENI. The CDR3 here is CASSPRIGGGDNSPLHF. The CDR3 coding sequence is TGTGCCAGCTCACCACGGATCGGGGGTGGGGATAATTCACCCCTCCACTTT.

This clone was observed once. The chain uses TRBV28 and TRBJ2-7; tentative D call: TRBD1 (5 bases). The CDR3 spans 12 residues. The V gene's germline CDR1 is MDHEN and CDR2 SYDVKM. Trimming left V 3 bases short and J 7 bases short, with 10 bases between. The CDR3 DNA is TGTGCCAGCAGTTTCAACAGGCCAGAGCAGTACTTC. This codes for CASSFNRPEQYF.

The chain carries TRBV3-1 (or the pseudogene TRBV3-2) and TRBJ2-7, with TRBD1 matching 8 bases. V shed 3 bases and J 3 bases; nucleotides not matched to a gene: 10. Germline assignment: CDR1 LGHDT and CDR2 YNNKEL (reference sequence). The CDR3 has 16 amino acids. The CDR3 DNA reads TGTGCCAGCAGCCACCTTACGTCAGGGGGCGGCTACGAGCAGTACTTC. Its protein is CASSHLTSGGGYEQYF.

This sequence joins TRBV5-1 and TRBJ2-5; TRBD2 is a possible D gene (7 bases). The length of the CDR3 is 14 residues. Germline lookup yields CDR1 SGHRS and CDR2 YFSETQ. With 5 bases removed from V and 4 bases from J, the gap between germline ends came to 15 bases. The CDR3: CASRGGGAGETQYF. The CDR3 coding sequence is TGCGCCAGCAGGGGTGGGGGGGCAGGAGAGACCCAGTACTTC.

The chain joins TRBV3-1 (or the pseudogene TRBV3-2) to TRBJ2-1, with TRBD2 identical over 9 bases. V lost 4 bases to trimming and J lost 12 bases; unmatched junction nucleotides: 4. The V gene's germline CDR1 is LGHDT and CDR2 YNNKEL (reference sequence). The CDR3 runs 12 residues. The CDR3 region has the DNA TGTGCCAGCAGCCCTAGCGGGGTTGGGCAGTTCTTC. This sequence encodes CASSPSGVGQFF.

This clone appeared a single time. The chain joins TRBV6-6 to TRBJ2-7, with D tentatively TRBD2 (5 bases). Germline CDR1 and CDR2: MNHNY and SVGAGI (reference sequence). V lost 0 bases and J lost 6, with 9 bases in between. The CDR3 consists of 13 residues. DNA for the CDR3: TGTGCCAGCAGTTACTCGACGGGGAGCGAGCAGTACTTC. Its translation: CASSYSTGSEQYF.

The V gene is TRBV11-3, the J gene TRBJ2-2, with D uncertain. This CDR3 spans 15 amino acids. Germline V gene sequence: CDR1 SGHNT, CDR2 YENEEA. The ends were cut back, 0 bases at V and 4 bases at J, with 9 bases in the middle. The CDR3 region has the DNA TGTGCCAGCAGCTTAGAACCGTCGAGCACCGGGGAGCTGTTTTTT. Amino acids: CASSLEPSSTGELFF.